The source of this T cell receptor beta chain is a study of blood T cell repertoires in COVID-19. Original data processing: Estimates of nucleated cell counts were drawn from the amplification of reference gene primers. Assay: immunoSEQ multiplex PCR; the TCRdb copy retains only in-frame clones and omits some. D and trimming were read from the DNA, whereas the V and J calls and clone size are those reported in that table. The sample includes roughly 75,000 clones, around 90% of them seen just once. Per germline, CDR1 SGHVS and CDR2 FQNEAQ. With V trimmed by 5 bases and J by 2 bases, 6 bases remained unmatched. The CDR3 has 15 amino acids.

The sample was peripheral blood. This chain uses TRBV7-8 with TRBJ2-7, with TRBD1 matching over 10 bases. The clonotype was recovered from a human donor in a cohort sampled during active COVID-19. The CDR3 sequence is CASSLGGTGAYEQYF. DNA for the CDR3: TGTGCCAGCAGCCTAGGAGGGACAGGGGCCTACGAGCAGTACTTC.